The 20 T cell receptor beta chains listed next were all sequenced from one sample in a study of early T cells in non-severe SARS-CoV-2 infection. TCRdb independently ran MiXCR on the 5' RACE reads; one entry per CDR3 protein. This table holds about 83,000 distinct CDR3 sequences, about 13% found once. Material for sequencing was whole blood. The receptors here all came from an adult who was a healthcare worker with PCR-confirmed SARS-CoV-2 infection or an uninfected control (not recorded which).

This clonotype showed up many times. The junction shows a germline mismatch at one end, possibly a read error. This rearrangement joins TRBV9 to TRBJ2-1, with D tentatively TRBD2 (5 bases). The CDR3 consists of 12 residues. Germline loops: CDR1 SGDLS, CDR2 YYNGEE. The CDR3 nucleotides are TGTGCCAGCAGCAAGGACTGGACCACCCCGAAGTTC. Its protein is CASSKDWTTPKF.

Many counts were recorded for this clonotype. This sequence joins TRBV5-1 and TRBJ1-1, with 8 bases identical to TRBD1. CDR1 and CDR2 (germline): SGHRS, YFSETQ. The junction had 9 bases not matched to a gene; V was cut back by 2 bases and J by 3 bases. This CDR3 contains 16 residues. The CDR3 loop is CASSFQGAVTDTEAFF. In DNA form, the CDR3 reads TGCGCCAGCAGCTTTCAGGGGGCGGTGACGGACACTGAAGCTTTCTTT.

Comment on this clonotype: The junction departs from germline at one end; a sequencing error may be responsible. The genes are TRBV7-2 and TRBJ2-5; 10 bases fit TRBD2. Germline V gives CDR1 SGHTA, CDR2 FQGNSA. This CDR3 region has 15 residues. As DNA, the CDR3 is TGCGCCAGCAGCTTAGATAGCGGGGGGAAAGAGACCCAGTACTTC. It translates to CASSLDSGGKETQYF.

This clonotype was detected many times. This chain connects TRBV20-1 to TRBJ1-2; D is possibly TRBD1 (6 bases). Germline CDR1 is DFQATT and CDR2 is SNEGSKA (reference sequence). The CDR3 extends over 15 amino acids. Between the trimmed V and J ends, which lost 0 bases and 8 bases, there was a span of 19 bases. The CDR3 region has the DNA TGCAGTGCTAGAGACGTCTTACAGGGTGCGGAAGGCTACACCTTC. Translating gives CSARDVLQGAEGYTF.

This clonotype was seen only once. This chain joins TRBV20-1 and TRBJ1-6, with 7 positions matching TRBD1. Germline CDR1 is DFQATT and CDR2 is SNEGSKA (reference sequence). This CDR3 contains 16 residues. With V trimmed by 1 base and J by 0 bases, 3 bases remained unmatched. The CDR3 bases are TGCAGTGCTAGAGTGACAGGGAGCTCCTATAATTCACCCCTCCACTTT. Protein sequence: CSARVTGSSYNSPLHF.

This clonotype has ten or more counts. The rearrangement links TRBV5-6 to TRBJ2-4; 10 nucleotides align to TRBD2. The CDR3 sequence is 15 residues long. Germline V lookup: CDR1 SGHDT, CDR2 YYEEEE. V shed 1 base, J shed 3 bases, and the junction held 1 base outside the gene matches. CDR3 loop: CASSLLAGDKNIQYF. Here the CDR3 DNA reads TGTGCCAGCAGCTTGCTAGCGGGGGACAAAAACATTCAGTACTTC.

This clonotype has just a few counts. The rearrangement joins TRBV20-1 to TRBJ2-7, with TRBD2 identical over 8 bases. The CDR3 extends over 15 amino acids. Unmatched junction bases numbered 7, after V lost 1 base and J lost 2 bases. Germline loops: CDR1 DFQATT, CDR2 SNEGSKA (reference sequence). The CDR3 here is CSARGLAGSAYEQYF. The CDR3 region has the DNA TGCAGTGCTAGAGGTCTAGCGGGTTCCGCCTACGAGCAGTACTTC.

CDR3 coding DNA: TGTGCCATCAATCCAGGGGACAACACTGAAGCTTTCTTT. Protein: CAINPGDNTEAFF. This chain uses TRBV10-3 with TRBJ1-1; the D gene is possibly TRBD1 (6 bases). Germline CDR1 reads ENHRY; CDR2 reads SYGVKD. This CDR3 is built from 13 residues. V shed 7 bases and J shed 2 bases, with 11 bases lying between them.

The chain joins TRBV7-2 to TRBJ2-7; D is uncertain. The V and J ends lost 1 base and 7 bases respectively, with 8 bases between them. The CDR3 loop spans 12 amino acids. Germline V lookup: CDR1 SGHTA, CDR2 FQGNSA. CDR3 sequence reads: CASSLGLGEQYF. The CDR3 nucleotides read TGTGCCAGCAGCTTAGGGTTAGGGGAGCAGTACTTC.

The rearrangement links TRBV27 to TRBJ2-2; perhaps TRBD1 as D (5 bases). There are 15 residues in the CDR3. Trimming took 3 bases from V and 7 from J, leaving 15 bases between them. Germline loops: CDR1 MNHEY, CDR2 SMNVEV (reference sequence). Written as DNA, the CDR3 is TGTGCCAGCAGTTTGGTCGGGCAGGGCGTCGGGGAGCTGTTTTTT. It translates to CASSLVGQGVGELFF.

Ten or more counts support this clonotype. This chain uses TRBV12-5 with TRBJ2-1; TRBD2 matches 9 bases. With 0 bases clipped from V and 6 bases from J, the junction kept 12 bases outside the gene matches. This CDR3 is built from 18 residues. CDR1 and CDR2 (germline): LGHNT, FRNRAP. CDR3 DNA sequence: TGTGCTAGTGGTTTGGTCCACCTTGGGCGGGGGGGATTCAATGAGCAGTTCTTC. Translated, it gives CASGLVHLGRGGFNEQFF. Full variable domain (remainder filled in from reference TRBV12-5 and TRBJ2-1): DARVTQTPRHKVTEMGQEVTMRCQPILGHNTVFWYRQTMMQGLELLAYFRNRAPLDDSGMPKDRFSAEMPDATLATLKIQPSEPRDSAVYFCASGLVHLGRGGFNEQFFGPGTRLTVL.

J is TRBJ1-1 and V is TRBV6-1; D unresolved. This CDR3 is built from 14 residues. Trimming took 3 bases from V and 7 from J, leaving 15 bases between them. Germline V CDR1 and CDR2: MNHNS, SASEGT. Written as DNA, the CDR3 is TGTGCCAGCAGTGAGGGAGTCCGTCGGGGTGAAGCTTTCTTT. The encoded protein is CASSEGVRRGEAFF.

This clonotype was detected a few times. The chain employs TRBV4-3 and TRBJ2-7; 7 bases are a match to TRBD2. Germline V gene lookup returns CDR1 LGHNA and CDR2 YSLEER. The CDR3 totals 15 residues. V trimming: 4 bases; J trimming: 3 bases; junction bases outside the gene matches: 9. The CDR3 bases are TGCGCCAGCAGCCGGTATCGAGCGGGGAGCTACGAGCAGTACTTC. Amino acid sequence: CASSRYRAGSYEQYF.

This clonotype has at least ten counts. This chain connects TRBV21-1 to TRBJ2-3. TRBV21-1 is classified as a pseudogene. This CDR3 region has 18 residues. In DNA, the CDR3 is TGTGCCAGCAGCAAATCCAGACCGCAGGGTGCTAGCACAGATACGCAGTATTTT. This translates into CASSKSRPQGASTDTQYF.

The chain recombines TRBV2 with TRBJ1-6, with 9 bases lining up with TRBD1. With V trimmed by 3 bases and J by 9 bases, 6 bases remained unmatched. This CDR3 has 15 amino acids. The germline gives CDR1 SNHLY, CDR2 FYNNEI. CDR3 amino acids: CASSDSGQGRSPLHF. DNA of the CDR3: TGTGCCAGCAGTGACTCTGGACAGGGGCGTTCACCCCTCCACTTT.

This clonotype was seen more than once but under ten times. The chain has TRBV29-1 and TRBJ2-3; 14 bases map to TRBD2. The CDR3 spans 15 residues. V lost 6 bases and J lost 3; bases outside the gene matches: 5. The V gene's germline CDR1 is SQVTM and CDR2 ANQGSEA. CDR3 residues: CSVGLAGGSTDTQYF. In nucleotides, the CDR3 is TGCAGCGTCGGACTAGCGGGGGGTTCAACAGATACGCAGTATTTT.

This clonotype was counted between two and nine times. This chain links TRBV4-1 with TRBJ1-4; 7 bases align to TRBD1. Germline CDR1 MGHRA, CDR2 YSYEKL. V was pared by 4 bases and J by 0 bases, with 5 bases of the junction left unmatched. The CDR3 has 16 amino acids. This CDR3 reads CASSPDTGATNEKLFF. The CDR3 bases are TGCGCCAGCAGCCCAGATACAGGGGCAACTAATGAAAAACTGTTTTTT.

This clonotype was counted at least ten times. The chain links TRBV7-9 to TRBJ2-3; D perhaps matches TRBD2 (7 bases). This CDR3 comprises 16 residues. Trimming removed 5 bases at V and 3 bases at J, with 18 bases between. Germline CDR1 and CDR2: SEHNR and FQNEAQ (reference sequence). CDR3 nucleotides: TGTGCCAGCAGCCCCCACGACCGGGGGGCGACAGATACGCAGTATTTT. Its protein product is CASSPHDRGATDTQYF. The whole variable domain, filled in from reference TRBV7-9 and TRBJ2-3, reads DTGVSQNPRHKITKRGQNVTFRCDPISEHNRLYWYRQTLGQGPEFLTYFQNEAQLEKSRLLSDRFSAERPKGSFSTLEIQRTEQGDSAMYLCASSPHDRGATDTQYFGPGTRLTVL.

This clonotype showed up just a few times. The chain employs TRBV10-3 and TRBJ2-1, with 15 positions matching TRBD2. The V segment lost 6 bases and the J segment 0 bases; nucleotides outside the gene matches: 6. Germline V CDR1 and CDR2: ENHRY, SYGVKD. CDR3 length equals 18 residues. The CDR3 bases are TGTGCCATCAGACCCGGGACTAGCGGGGGGTTCTCCTACAATGAGCAGTTCTTC. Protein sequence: CAIRPGTSGGFSYNEQFF.

The CDR3 sequence is CASSHGHSDYEQYF. The DNA of the CDR3 is TGTGCCAGCAGCCATGGACATTCAGACTACGAGCAGTACTTC. The chain employs TRBV7-9 and TRBJ2-7; maybe TRBD1 (5 bases). Germline assignment: CDR1 SEHNR and CDR2 FQNEAQ (reference sequence). The CDR3 extends over 14 amino acids. V lost 5 bases and J 3 bases, leaving 14 bases between the germline ends.